Listed here is a single T cell receptor beta chain. The data belong to a study of blood T cell repertoires in COVID-19. The overall study: From T cells, B-cell-depleted T cells, or PBMCs came the material, which was cDNA or gDNA.

The CDR3 is 15 amino acids. The trim removed 4 bases at V and 4 bases at J, leaving 8 bases unmatched. Germline V gene data show CDR1 as SGHRS and CDR2 as YFSETQ. Profiled with immunoSEQ multiplex PCR; TCRdb holds only in-frame clones, not every one. The sample has hundreds of thousands of clones; 75% to 85% are singletons. The sequence was obtained from a human donor in a cohort sampled during active COVID-19. The sequenced sample consisted of peripheral blood. This rearrangement joins TRBV5-1 to TRBJ2-7; 10 nucleotides align to TRBD1. The CDR3 nucleotides are TGCGCCAGCAGCCCAGCCACGGACAGGGGGTACGAGCAGTACTTC. It codes for CASSPATDRGYEQYF. The full variable domain, its missing parts supplied by reference TRBV5-1 and TRBJ2-7, is KAGVTQTPRYLIKTRGQQVTLSCSPISGHRSVSWYQQTPGQGLQFLFEYFSETQRNKGNFPGRFSGRQFSNSRSEMNVSTLELGDSALYLCASSPATDRGYEQYFGPGTRLTVT.